This TCR beta chain was profiled in a study of shared clonotypes between healthy human individuals. Naive CD8 cells lacked CD45RO, underwent positive selection for CCR7 and left out terminally differentiated effector memory CD45RA+ cells. The CDR3 loop spans 14 amino acids. Trimming removed 8 bases from V and 1 base from J, with 14 bases in between. In germline, CDR1 is LNHDA, CDR2 SQIVND (reference sequence). Study conclusions and caveats: A small donor pool kept down the genetic and exposure-history diversity that was represented. Of the naive CD4 clonotypes, roughly 5% were shared across a few donors. Memory subsets generally showed lower estimated richness than naive subsets.

In regard to this clone: Its specificity is not known.

Produced via immunoSEQ multiplex PCR; TCRdb's table is partial and in-frame only. This sample yields fewer than 850,000 clones, of which about 96% are seen a single time; about 0.21% belongs to the top ten. The chain uses TRBV19 and TRBJ1-2, with a weak D call TRBD1 (5 bases). The sequenced sample was naive CD8+ T cells sorted from blood. This clonotype originated in a man aged 25 to 45 in good health. The CDR3 spells CASGRAGINYGYTF. The CDR3 bases are TGTGCCAGTGGCAGGGCCGGAATTAACTATGGCTACACCTTC.